The next 20 T cell receptor beta chains were all read from a single sample in a study of T cells in localized non-small cell lung cancer. Clones were sequenced by immunoSEQ multiplex PCR, and TCRdb holds only the in-frame ones, with some missing. This table has 12,000 or so clones, around 83% appearing once. The sequencing used peripheral blood, collected before any cancer treatment. Source of these receptors: a male donor aged 60 or older with stage I lung adenocarcinoma.

The chain links TRBV27 to TRBJ2-6; 7 positions match TRBD1. The CDR3 is made up of 15 amino acids. J was trimmed by 1 base and V by 5 bases; bases with no gene match: 2. Germline CDR1 MNHEY, CDR2 SMNVEV (reference sequence). Here the CDR3 reads CASSPQGSGANVLTF. The CDR3 bases are TGTGCCAGCAGTCCACAGGGGTCTGGGGCCAACGTCCTGACTTTC.

This CDR3 reads CASSLGTATYNEQFF. The CDR3 nucleotides read TGCGCCAGCAGCCTAGGGACAGCGACCTACAATGAGCAGTTCTTC. This chain connects TRBV4-1 to TRBJ2-1; 7 bases agree with TRBD1. V shed 4 bases and J 2 bases; nucleotides not matched to a gene: 5. This CDR3 has 15 amino acids. Germline CDR1 is MGHRA and CDR2 is YSYEKL.

CDR3 sequence (DNA): TGTGCCAGTAGTATTGCTACAGGGCGCTTAGGCTACACCTTC. Encoded protein: CASSIATGRLGYTF. The chain carries TRBV19 and TRBJ1-2; the D gene is possibly TRBD1 (6 bases). V lost 3 bases and J lost 8, with 16 bases in between. Germline V gives CDR1 LNHDA, CDR2 SQIVND (reference sequence). The CDR3 has 14 amino acids.

The J gene is TRBJ2-1, the V gene TRBV6-5, with D perhaps TRBD2 (5 bases). The CDR3 contains 15 residues. V was shortened by 2 bases and J by 6 bases, with 14 bases between the two germline ends. Per germline, CDR1 MNHEY and CDR2 SVGAGI. The CDR3 sequence is CASSYGHGGSNEQFF. The CDR3 DNA sequence: TGTGCCAGCAGTTACGGGCACGGCGGGTCCAATGAGCAGTTCTTC.

This chain connects TRBV2 to TRBJ2-1; D call uncertain. Germline lookup yields CDR1 SNHLY and CDR2 FYNNEI. The V and J ends lost 2 bases and 7 bases respectively, with 12 bases between them. The CDR3 spans 14 residues. CDR3 DNA sequence: TGTGCCAGCAGTGAATCTCAGGTTTTGAATGAGCAGTTCTTC. Translated: CASSESQVLNEQFF.

This clone was observed a single time. The chain links TRBV28 to TRBJ2-3, with a possible D match to TRBD2 (5 bases). Deletions cut 6 bases from V and 2 bases from J, with 18 bases between. CDR1 is MDHEN and CDR2 is SYDVKM in the germline V gene. This CDR3 has 16 residues. The CDR3 DNA reads TGTGCCAGCAGCCGCCCAAGTCTAGCTCCCACAGATACGCAGTATTTT. Its translation is CASSRPSLAPTDTQYF. Supplemented by reference TRBV28 and TRBJ2-3, the full variable domain reads DVKVTQSSRYLVKRTGEKVFLECVQDMDHENMFWYRQDPGLGLRLIYFSYDVKMKEKGDIPEGYSVSREKKERFSLILESASTNQTSMYLCASSRPSLAPTDTQYFGPGTRLTVL.

The chain joins TRBV2 to TRBJ2-4, with D perhaps TRBD2 (6 bases). V was shortened by 4 bases and J by 4 bases, with 14 bases between the two germline ends. Germline V gene lookup returns CDR1 SNHLY and CDR2 FYNNEI. CDR3 length: 15 residues. CDR3 residues: CASSGRGFEKNIQYF. The CDR3 DNA sequence: TGTGCCAGCAGTGGGAGGGGATTTGAAAAAAACATTCAGTACTTC.

The chain has TRBV11-2 and TRBJ1-4; D not certain. This CDR3 region has 12 residues. Germline CDR1 SGHAT, CDR2 FQNNGV. V was pared by 1 base and J by 11 bases, with 8 bases between. CDR3 in amino acids: CASSLGPQKLFF. In DNA form, the CDR3 reads TGTGCCAGCAGCTTAGGCCCTCAGAAACTGTTTTTT.

The chain uses TRBV30 and TRBJ2-7, with TRBD1 as a possible D gene (5 bases). The germline V gene has CDR1 GTSNPN and CDR2 SVGIG (reference sequence). The CDR3 totals 15 residues. V lost 5 bases and J lost 0, with 17 bases in between. The CDR3, as DNA: TGTGCCTGGGAAAAAAAAGACAGCTCCTCCTACGAGCAGTACTTC. Translated, it gives CAWEKKDSSSYEQYF.

The chain carries TRBV29-1 and TRBJ2-3; possible D gene TRBD2, 6 bases. CDR3 length: 12 residues. Between the trimmed V and J ends, which lost 6 bases and 6 bases, there was a span of 13 bases. Looked up from germline, CDR1 is SQVTM and CDR2 is ANQGSEA. The CDR3 sequence is CSVGGTGDTQYF. CDR3 DNA sequence: TGCAGCGTCGGCGGGACCGGGGATACGCAGTATTTT.

The rearrangement links TRBV7-8 to TRBJ2-7; D gene uncertain. Germline CDR1 SGHVS, CDR2 FQNEAQ. V was shortened by 1 base and J by 0 bases, with 7 bases between the two germline ends. This CDR3 comprises 14 residues. The CDR3 sequence is CASSLGPVSYEQYF. The CDR3 region has the DNA TGTGCCAGCAGCTTAGGTCCAGTCTCCTACGAGCAGTACTTC.

This clone is labeled medium-sized. The rearrangement links TRBV5-1 to TRBJ2-7, with 9 bases lining up with TRBD2. V was pared by 1 base and J by 1 base, with 3 bases of the junction left unmatched. This CDR3 region has 15 residues. Germline assignment: CDR1 SGHRS and CDR2 YFSETQ. The CDR3 is CASSLLTSGSYEQYF. The CDR3 DNA reads as TGCGCCAGCAGCTTGTTGACTAGCGGATCCTACGAGCAGTACTTC. The full variable domain, in which reference TRBV5-1 and TRBJ2-7 provide the parts outside the CDR3, is KAGVTQTPRYLIKTRGQQVTLSCSPISGHRSVSWYQQTPGQGLQFLFEYFSETQRNKGNFPGRFSGRQFSNSRSEMNVSTLELGDSALYLCASSLLTSGSYEQYFGPGTRLTVT.

This clone turned up a few times. The V and J genes are TRBV7-9 and TRBJ2-2, with 9 bases lining up with TRBD1. This CDR3 has 15 amino acids. CDR1 and CDR2 from the germline V gene are SEHNR and FQNEAQ (reference sequence). V gave up 4 bases and J gave up 6 bases; unmatched junction bases: 6. Written as DNA, the CDR3 is TGTGCCAGCAGCTCTGGACAGGGGTTCGCCGGGGAGCTGTTTTTT. Its protein is CASSSGQGFAGELFF.

This clone was seen a few times. DNA of the CDR3: TGTGCCAGCACAATCAAGGGACAGGGGTCTAACGAGCAGTACTTC. This encodes CASTIKGQGSNEQYF. The chain carries TRBV5-6 and TRBJ2-7; 10 nucleotides agree with TRBD1. V trimming: 6 bases; J trimming: 5 bases; junction bases outside the gene matches: 11. The CDR3 loop spans 15 amino acids. Germline values: CDR1 SGHDT, CDR2 YYEEEE.

The table lists this clone with a count of one. The chain is built from TRBV6-6 and TRBJ2-1, with 10 bases aligning to TRBD2. With V trimmed by 4 bases and J by 15 bases, 15 bases remained unmatched. Germline CDR1 MNHNY, CDR2 SVGAGI (reference sequence). The CDR3 is 15 amino acids. CDR3 in amino acids: CASSSPSGRENSLFF. In nucleotides, the CDR3 is TGTGCCAGCAGTTCGCCTAGCGGGAGAGAAAACTCCTTGTTCTTC.

This chain uses TRBV11-2 with TRBJ2-5, with 16 bases identical to TRBD2. Germline trimming cut 5 bases from V and 2 bases from J; bases unmatched to any gene: 8. Germline V lookup: CDR1 SGHAT, CDR2 FQNNGV. There are 18 residues in the CDR3. The CDR3 region has the DNA TGTGCCAGCAGCCCCGGTGGGACTAGCGGGAGGGGTCAAGAGACCCAGTACTTC. It is translated as CASSPGGTSGRGQETQYF.

Points on this clone: One junction end does not reproduce the germline sequence, and a read error may be involved. The chain is built from TRBV7-9 and TRBJ2-1; no clear D gene. CDR1 is SEHNR and CDR2 is FQNEAQ in the germline V gene (reference sequence). The length of the CDR3 is 13 residues. The CDR3 bases are TGTGCCAGCAGTTTAGATTTTCGTAATGAGCAGTTCTTC. Protein product: CASSLDFRNEQFF.

The rearrangement links TRBV19 to TRBJ1-5; 7 nucleotides align to TRBD1. The CDR3 has 13 residues. V lost 5 bases and J lost 4; bases outside the gene matches: 2. Per the germline V gene, CDR1 is LNHDA and CDR2 is SQIVND (reference sequence). DNA of the CDR3: TGTGCCAGTAGTGGACAGGCGAATCAGCCCCAGCATTTT. Translation: CASSGQANQPQHF.

In its sample, this clone was seen a few times. The chain carries TRBV6-6 and TRBJ2-4; no clear D. Germline CDR1 reads MNHNY; CDR2 reads SVGAGI (reference sequence). V was clipped by 2 bases and J by 3 bases, with 11 bases between them. CDR3 length: 15 amino acids. The CDR3 nucleotides are TGTGCCAGCAGTTACACGGGTATCGACAAAAACATTCAGTACTTC. As protein: CASSYTGIDKNIQYF.

The chain employs TRBV28 and TRBJ2-1, with 10 bases identical to TRBD2. The germline CDR1 and CDR2 sequences are MDHEN and SYDVKM. This CDR3 region has 16 residues. After removal of 6 bases from V and 6 bases from J, the junction contained 11 bases not matched to a gene. CDR3 in DNA: TGTGCCAGCAGGGCCAGCGGGAGGGCCCTGGGCAATGAGCAGTTCTTC. Residues: CASRASGRALGNEQFF. Variable domain in full (rest from reference TRBV28 and TRBJ2-1): DVKVTQSSRYLVKRTGEKVFLECVQDMDHENMFWYRQDPGLGLRLIYFSYDVKMKEKGDIPEGYSVSREKKERFSLILESASTNQTSMYLCASRASGRALGNEQFFGPGTRLTVL.